These 28 T cell receptor beta chains were all obtained from the same sample, sequenced in a study of neurological immune-mediated disorders. TCRdb reanalysed the 5' RACE reads using MiXCR and keeps one entry per CDR3 protein. The sample records tens of thousands of distinct CDR3 sequences, under 3.5% being singletons. Sample: PBMCs. The origin of the receptors is a woman between 45 and 60 years old with multiple sclerosis.

Ten or more counts support this clonotype. The chain combines TRBV3-1 with TRBJ1-4; D may be TRBD1 (5 bases). Germline CDR1 is LGHDT and CDR2 is YNNKEL (reference sequence). Trimming left V 0 bases short and J 7 bases short, with 15 bases between. The CDR3 consists of 16 residues. The CDR3 DNA reads as TGTGCCAGCAGCCAAGAGTGGTTTGGGGGAGGTGAAAAACTGTTTTTT. It is translated as CASSQEWFGGGEKLFF.

In this sample, this clonotype turned up many times. The chain couples TRBV20-1 to TRBJ2-4, with a possible D match to TRBD2 (6 bases). CDR3 length equals 13 residues. The germline V and J ends were trimmed by 3 bases and 8 bases, with 14 bases remaining between them. Germline CDR1 reads DFQATT; CDR2 reads SNEGSKA (reference sequence). As DNA, the CDR3 is TGCAGTGCTAGCCGGGACTCCTTCTACATTCAGTACTTC. Its translation is CSASRDSFYIQYF.

This clonotype was seen ten or more times. The chain uses TRBV12-3 or TRBV12-4 and TRBJ1-4; 10 bases map to TRBD1. After removal of 6 bases from V and 7 bases from J, the junction contained 5 bases not matched to a gene. The CDR3 has 14 residues. The CDR3 nucleotides are TGTGCCAGCAGAAGACAGGGGGCGCGTGAAAAACTGTTTTTT. This translates into CASRRQGAREKLFF.

This clonotype appeared many times. J is TRBJ2-3 and V is TRBV5-1; 9 nucleotides match TRBD1. The CDR3 length is 15 residues. CDR1 SGHRS and CDR2 YFSETQ come from the germline V gene. After removal of 5 bases from V and 2 bases from J, the junction contained 6 bases not matched to a gene. The CDR3 is CASSLGQGNTDTQYF. CDR3 sequence (DNA): TGCGCCAGCAGTCTCGGACAGGGGAACACAGATACGCAGTATTTT.

In its sample, this clonotype was seen many times. V gene TRBV20-1 combines with J gene TRBJ2-3; 13 bases map to TRBD2. V was clipped by 6 bases and J by 1 base; unmatched bases: 4. This CDR3 contains 15 residues. Germline CDR1 DFQATT, CDR2 SNEGSKA (reference sequence). The CDR3 DNA is TGCAGTGCAGACGGACTAGCGGGAGGCACAGATACGCAGTATTTT. It codes for CSADGLAGGTDTQYF.

This clonotype showed up many times. V is TRBV7-9 and J is TRBJ1-1, with D unclear. Germline-derived CDR1 and CDR2 are SEHNR and FQNEAQ (reference sequence). The CDR3 is 16 amino acids. V gave up 5 bases and J gave up 1 base, with 17 bases separating them. The DNA for the CDR3 is TGTGCCAGCAGCCCTCCAGGAACCTGGGGGAACACTGAAGCTTTCTTT. Translation gives CASSPPGTWGNTEAFF.

This clonotype was seen repeatedly, ten times or more. The chain is built from TRBV20-1 and TRBJ1-4; 10 bases are shared with TRBD1. This CDR3 is built from 15 residues. Trimming cost V 3 bases and J 6 bases; bases outside gene matches: 7. From germline, CDR1 is DFQATT and CDR2 SNEGSKA (reference sequence). CDR3 DNA: TGCAGTGCTAGCTTGACAGGGGGCGATGATGAAAAACTGTTTTTT. Encoded protein: CSASLTGGDDEKLFF.

Ten or more counts support this clonotype. The rearrangement joins TRBV7-7 to TRBJ2-5, with D possibly being TRBD2 (6 bases). Germline CDR1 reads SSHAT; CDR2 reads FNYEAQ (reference sequence). The germline V and J ends were trimmed by 5 bases and 2 bases, with 9 bases remaining between them. This CDR3 has 13 residues. This chain's CDR3 is CASSRDFQETQYF. The CDR3 DNA sequence: TGTGCCAGCAGCCGGGACTTTCAAGAGACCCAGTACTTC. Full variable domain (outside the CDR3, taken from reference TRBV7-7 and TRBJ2-5): GAGVSQSPRYKVTKRGQDVTLRCDPISSHATLYWYQQALGQGPEFLTYFNYEAQPDKSGLPSDRFSAERPEGSISTLTIQRTEQRDSAMYRCASSRDFQETQYFGPGTRLLVL.

This clonotype was recorded many times. The rearrangement joins TRBV5-1 to TRBJ2-3, with D unresolved. The CDR3 covers 15 residues. CDR1 SGHRS and CDR2 YFSETQ come from the germline V gene. V was shortened by 5 bases and J by 5 bases, with 18 bases between the two germline ends. The CDR3 DNA reads as TGCGCCAGCAGGGGCAGCCCGGCAGCTGGAGATACGCAGTATTTT. This translates into CASRGSPAAGDTQYF. Using reference TRBV5-1 and TRBJ2-3 for the parts outside the CDR3, the full variable domain is KAGVTQTPRYLIKTRGQQVTLSCSPISGHRSVSWYQQTPGQGLQFLFEYFSETQRNKGNFPGRFSGRQFSNSRSEMNVSTLELGDSALYLCASRGSPAAGDTQYFGPGTRLTVL.

This clonotype was counted at least ten times. The chain is built from TRBV5-1 and TRBJ2-1; D is unresolved. The CDR3 has 15 amino acids. Trimming took off 6 bases at V and 4 bases at J, with 17 bases between the two ends. From germline, CDR1 is SGHRS and CDR2 YFSETQ. The CDR3 DNA follows: TGCGCCAGCAACAATGTCCTGTCGGAATACAATGAGCAGTTCTTC. It codes for CASNNVLSEYNEQFF.

Ten or more counts support this clonotype. The chain uses TRBV12-3 or TRBV12-4 and TRBJ2-2; D is perhaps TRBD1 (6 bases). This CDR3 region has 14 residues. The V and J ends lost 5 bases and 3 bases respectively, with 10 bases between them. CDR3 region: CASSPGVYTGELFF. The CDR3 coding sequence is TGTGCCAGCAGTCCAGGGGTATACACCGGGGAGCTGTTTTTT.

The V call is TRBV6-4, the J call TRBJ2-1; 9 nucleotides agree with TRBD2. V lost 0 bases, J lost 10 bases, and 7 bases stayed unmatched. Germline V CDR1 and CDR2: MRHNA, SNTAGT. The CDR3 covers 15 residues. In DNA, the CDR3 is TGTGCCAGCAGTGACTCGGCGGGAGGGCCAGGAGAGCAGTTCTTC. Translated: CASSDSAGGPGEQFF.

This clonotype was seen repeatedly, ten times or more. The V call is TRBV5-6, the J call TRBJ2-1, with 12 bases lining up with TRBD2. The length of the CDR3 is 15 residues. Germline trimming cut 6 bases from V and 7 bases from J; bases unmatched to any gene: 8. CDR1 is SGHDT, CDR2 YYEEEE, per germline. The CDR3 coding sequence is TGTGCCAGCATCCTTCTAGCGGGGGGGCTAAATGAGCAGTTCTTC. Its translation is CASILLAGGLNEQFF.

At least ten counts were recorded for this clonotype. The chain has TRBV20-1 and TRBJ2-1, with TRBD2 matching over 14 bases. V dropped 3 bases and J dropped 5; count of bases not matched to a gene: 6. Germline V gives CDR1 DFQATT, CDR2 SNEGSKA (reference sequence). This CDR3 contains 16 residues. CDR3 amino acids: CSARKTSGGVDNEQFF. The CDR3 nucleotides are TGCAGTGCTAGGAAGACTAGCGGGGGGGTTGACAATGAGCAGTTCTTC.

This clonotype was picked up many times. This rearrangement joins TRBV7-2 to TRBJ2-7; 11 bases fit TRBD2. The CDR3 extends over 13 amino acids. Unmatched junction bases numbered 2, after V lost 6 bases and J lost 4 bases. Per the germline V gene, CDR1 is SGHTA and CDR2 is FQGNSA. CDR3 in DNA: TGTGCCAGCAGGAGGACTAGCGGGTACGAGCAGTACGTC. Protein sequence: CASRRTSGYEQYV.

This clonotype was found many times. The chain has TRBV15 and TRBJ2-1; D ambiguous. Germline V gene sequence: CDR1 LNHNV, CDR2 YYDKDF (reference sequence). The CDR3 is 15 residues long. The V end lost 8 bases, the J end lost 0 bases, and 14 bases lay between the germline ends. CDR3 DNA sequence: TGTGCCACCGACCTGACCCTGAGCTCCTACAATGAGCAGTTCTTC. This sequence encodes CATDLTLSSYNEQFF.

CDR3 residues: CASSQDGQETQYF. DNA of the CDR3: TGTGCCAGCAGCCAAGACGGGCAAGAGACCCAGTACTTC. The chain links TRBV4-2 to TRBJ2-5; no definite D call. The CDR3 sequence is 13 residues long. Trimming removed 0 bases at V and 2 bases at J, with 4 bases between. CDR1 LGHNA and CDR2 YNFKEQ come from the germline V gene.

This clonotype was seen a few times. V and J are TRBV11-3 and TRBJ2-3, with D hard to call. From germline, CDR1 is SGHNT and CDR2 YENEEA. CDR3 length equals 13 residues. Between the trimmed V and J ends, which lost 1 base and 5 bases, there was a span of 7 bases. The CDR3 loop is CASSLGRRDTQYF. The CDR3, as DNA: TGTGCCAGCAGCTTAGGCAGAAGAGATACGCAGTATTTT. Together with reference TRBV11-3 and TRBJ2-3, the CDR3 gives the full variable domain: EAGVVQSPRYKIIEKKQPVAFWCNPISGHNTLYWYLQNLGQGPELLIRYENEEAVDDSQLPKDRFSAERLKGVDSTLKIQPAELGDSAVYLCASSLGRRDTQYFGPGTRLTVL.

This clonotype showed up many times. The chain carries TRBV20-1 and TRBJ2-1, with D possibly called TRBD1 or TRBD2 (6 bases each). The V and J ends lost 0 bases and 9 bases respectively, with 9 bases between them. Germline V gene data show CDR1 as DFQATT and CDR2 as SNEGSKA (reference sequence). CDR3 length: 12 residues. CDR3 region: CSARDGGGEQFF. The CDR3 DNA reads TGCAGTGCTAGAGACGGAGGGGGTGAGCAGTTCTTC.

The table lists this clonotype with many counts. This chain connects TRBV20-1 to TRBJ2-2; TRBD2 is a possible D gene (5 bases). The CDR3 spans 13 residues. Trimming cost V 6 bases and J 6 bases, with 14 bases left between them. CDR1 is DFQATT and CDR2 is SNEGSKA in the germline V gene (reference sequence). The DNA for the CDR3 is TGCAGTGCCCGGAGGCCAAATGCCGGGGAGCTGTTTTTT. This encodes CSARRPNAGELFF.

This clonotype was observed many times. The chain combines TRBV5-8 with TRBJ1-3, with unresolved D. V was cut by 2 bases and J by 0 bases, with 9 bases left in between. This CDR3 has 15 residues. The germline gives CDR1 SGHTS, CDR2 YDEGEE. The CDR3 protein is CASSFGLLSGNTIYF. The CDR3 coding sequence is TGTGCCAGCAGCTTCGGGCTCCTCTCTGGAAACACCATATATTTT.

This clonotype was detected many times. The chain joins TRBV30 to TRBJ2-3; D may be TRBD2 (6 bases). Germline-derived CDR1 and CDR2 are GTSNPN and SVGIG (reference sequence). The CDR3 sequence is 13 residues long. V lost 0 bases and J 6 bases, leaving 10 bases between the germline ends. CDR3 in amino acids: CAWSVLTRDTQYF. The CDR3 DNA reads as TGTGCCTGGAGTGTGCTGACTAGGGATACGCAGTATTTT.

This clonotype was recorded many times. This sequence joins TRBV7-2 and TRBJ2-7, with D unresolved. This CDR3 has 15 residues. V lost 2 bases to trimming and J lost 0 bases, with 11 bases between them. The germline V gene has CDR1 SGHTA and CDR2 FQGNSA. CDR3 in DNA: TGTGCCAGCAGCTTATCCGGTAGTGCCTCCTACGAGCAGTACTTC. Translating it yields CASSLSGSASYEQYF.

This clonotype has ten or more counts. This chain uses TRBV20-1 with TRBJ2-1; D unresolved. The CDR3 has 14 residues. The germline CDR1 and CDR2 sequences are DFQATT and SNEGSKA (reference sequence). The V end was cut by 0 bases, the J end by 6 bases, with 12 bases between. CDR3 nucleotide sequence: TGCAGTGCTAGAGACCCTCGGATAGGCAATGAGCAGTTCTTC. Its protein is CSARDPRIGNEQFF.

The sample holds many counts of this clonotype. The chain uses TRBV5-1 and TRBJ2-3; 7 nucleotides align to TRBD2. The germline V gene encodes CDR1 SGHRS and CDR2 YFSETQ. J lost 3 bases, V lost 5 bases, and 6 bases had no gene match. The CDR3 has 14 amino acids. The CDR3 region has the DNA TGCGCCAGCAGGGCTAGCGGTTTAACAGATACGCAGTATTTT. It codes for CASRASGLTDTQYF.

The chain links TRBV28 to TRBJ2-7; TRBD1 matches 9 bases. Germline V gives CDR1 MDHEN, CDR2 SYDVKM. This CDR3 contains 15 residues. V shed 3 bases and J 6 bases; nucleotides not matched to a gene: 9. Here the CDR3 reads CASSFSTGGPSEQYF. CDR3 coding DNA: TGTGCCAGCAGTTTTTCCACAGGGGGCCCCTCCGAGCAGTACTTC.

This chain joins TRBV28 and TRBJ1-2; D might be TRBD1 (5 bases). The germline V gene has CDR1 MDHEN and CDR2 SYDVKM. Trimming shortened V by 6 bases and J by 3 bases, and 11 bases separated the two germline ends. This CDR3 region has 13 residues. CDR3 loop: CASRNTGDYGYTF. In DNA form, the CDR3 reads TGTGCCAGCAGAAATACAGGTGACTATGGCTACACCTTC.

This clonotype was counted many times. The V and J genes are TRBV7-2 and TRBJ1-1; D ambiguous. The length of the CDR3 is 15 residues. The germline V gene encodes CDR1 SGHTA and CDR2 FQGNSA. Between the trimmed V and J ends, which lost 5 bases and 9 bases, there was a span of 22 bases. As DNA, the CDR3 is TGTGCCAGCAGCACGACACGGACTACCTTCGGGAAAGCTTTCTTT. This gives the protein CASSTTRTTFGKAFF.